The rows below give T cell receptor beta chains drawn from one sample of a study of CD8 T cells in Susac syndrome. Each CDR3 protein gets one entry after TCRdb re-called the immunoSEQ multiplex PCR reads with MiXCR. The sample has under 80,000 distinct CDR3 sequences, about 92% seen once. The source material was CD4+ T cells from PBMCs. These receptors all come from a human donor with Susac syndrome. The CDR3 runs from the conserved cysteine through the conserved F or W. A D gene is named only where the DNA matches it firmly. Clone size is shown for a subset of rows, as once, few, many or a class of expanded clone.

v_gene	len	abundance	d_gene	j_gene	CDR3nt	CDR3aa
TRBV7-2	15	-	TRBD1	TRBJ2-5	TGTGCCAGCAGCTCTGCCACAGGACAGGGGGAGACCCAGTACTTC	CASSSATGQGETQYF
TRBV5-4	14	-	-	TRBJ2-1	TGTGCCAGCAGCTTGGGGCAGTCCTACAATGAGCAGTTCTTC	CASSLGQSYNEQFF
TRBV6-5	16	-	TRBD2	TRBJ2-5	TGTGCCAGCAGTTACAGGGCGGGAGGGCCGCAGGAGACCCAGTACTTC	CASSYRAGGPQETQYF
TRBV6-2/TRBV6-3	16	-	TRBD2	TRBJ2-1	TGTGCCAGCAGTTACCTCTGGGAAGCGGGAGGGCCTGAGCAGTTCTTC	CASSYLWEAGGPEQFF
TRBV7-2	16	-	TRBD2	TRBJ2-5	TGTGCCAGCAGCTACGGACTAGCGGGGGCTAGGGAGACCCAGTACTTC	CASSYGLAGARETQYF
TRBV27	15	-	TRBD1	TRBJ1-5	TGTGCCAGCCGCCCAGCGGGACAGGGGGTCGGGCCCCAGCATTTT	CASRPAGQGVGPQHF
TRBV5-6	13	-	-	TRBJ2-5	TGTGCCAGCAGCTTGAAAGGGCAAGAGACCCAGTACTTC	CASSLKGQETQYF
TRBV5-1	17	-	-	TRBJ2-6	TGCGCCAGCAGCTTGGGGGGGCCAACCTCTGGGGCCAACGTCCTGACTTTC	CASSLGGPTSGANVLTF
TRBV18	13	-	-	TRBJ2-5	TGTGCCAGCTCCAAGGGCCATGGAGAGACCCAGTACTTC	CASSKGHGETQYF
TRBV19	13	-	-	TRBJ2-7	TGTGCCAGGACCGACAGTAAGAATTACGAGCAGTACTTC	CARTDSKNYEQYF
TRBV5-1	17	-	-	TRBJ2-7	TGCGCCAGCAGCTTGGGGTTGGTCCAGGGAAGATCGAAAGAGCAGTACTTC	CASSLGLVQGRSKEQYF
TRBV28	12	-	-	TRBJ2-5	TGTGCCAGCATTTCAGGGAAAGAGACCCAGTACTTC	CASISGKETQYF
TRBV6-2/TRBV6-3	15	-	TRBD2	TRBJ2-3	TGTGCCAGCAGTTTACTAGCGGGATTAGCAGATACGCAGTATTTT	CASSLLAGLADTQYF
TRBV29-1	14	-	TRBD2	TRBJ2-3	TGCAGCGCCTCAACGGGAGGGCCTGTGGATACGCAGTATTTT	CSASTGGPVDTQYF
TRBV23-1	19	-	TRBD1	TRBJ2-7	TGCGCCAGCAGTCGTATCGGGACAGCGGATGACCTTTTCTCCTACGAGCAGTACTTC	CASSRIGTADDLFSYEQYF
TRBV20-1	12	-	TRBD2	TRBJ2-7	TGCAGTGCTAGCGGGACTAGCGGGATGCCGGACTTC	CSASGTSGMPDF
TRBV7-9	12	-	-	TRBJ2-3	TGTGCCAGCAGCTTAGTGGCGGATACGCAGTATTTT	CASSLVADTQYF
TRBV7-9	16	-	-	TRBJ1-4	TGTGCCAGCAGCTCAACCGCCGCCAGGGGAAATGAAAAACTGTTTTTT	CASSSTAARGNEKLFF
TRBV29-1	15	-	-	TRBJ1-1	TGCAGCGTTGAAGATCTTAGGAGAGGCGTCACTGAAGCTTTCTTT	CSVEDLRRGVTEAFF
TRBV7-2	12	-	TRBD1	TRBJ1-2	TGTGCCAGCAGCTCCGGACAGGGAGGCTACACCTTC	CASSSGQGGYTF
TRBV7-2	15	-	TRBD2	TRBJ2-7	TGTGCCAGCAGCTTAGCCCAAGCGGGGAGATACGAGCAGTACTTC	CASSLAQAGRYEQYF
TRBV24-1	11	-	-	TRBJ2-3	TGTGCCACCAGTGTCCTAAATACGCAGTATTTT	CATSVLNTQYF
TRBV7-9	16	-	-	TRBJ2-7	TGTGCCAGCAGCCCCTTCCACTTAAATCGGTCCTACGAGCAGTACTTC	CASSPFHLNRSYEQYF
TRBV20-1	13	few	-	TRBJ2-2	TGCAGTGCTAGGGGGGGCGGTGCCGGGGAGCTGTTTTTT	CSARGGGAGELFF
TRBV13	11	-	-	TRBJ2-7	TGTGCCAGCAGCTTCCGGGACCTCCAGTACTTC	CASSFRDLQYF
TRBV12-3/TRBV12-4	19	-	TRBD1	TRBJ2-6	TGTGCCAGCAGTCCCCGGGACAGATACATGAGCTCTGGGGCCAACGTCCTGACTTTC	CASSPRDRYMSSGANVLTF
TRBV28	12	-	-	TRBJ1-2	TGTGCCAGCAGTTTAGGGTATTATGGCTACACCTTC	CASSLGYYGYTF
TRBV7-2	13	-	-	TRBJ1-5	TGTGCCAGCAGCTCGGCTTGGGGGCAGCCCCAGCATTTT	CASSSAWGQPQHF
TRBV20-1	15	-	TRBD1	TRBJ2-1	TGCAGTGCTAGAATGACAGGGCGCTCCTACAATGAGCAGTTCTTC	CSARMTGRSYNEQFF
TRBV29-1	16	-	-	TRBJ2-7	TGCAGCGTTGAGGATTACTCCCTGGGACACTCCTACGAGCAGTACTTC	CSVEDYSLGHSYEQYF
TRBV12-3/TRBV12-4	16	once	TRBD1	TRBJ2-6	TGTGCCAGCAGTTGGACAGGGAAAACTGGGGCCAACGTCCTGACTTTC	CASSWTGKTGANVLTF
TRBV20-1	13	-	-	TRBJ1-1	TGCAGTGGACATATTCGGAGTAGCACTGAAGCTTTCTTT	CSGHIRSSTEAFF
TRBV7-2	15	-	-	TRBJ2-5	TGTGCCAGCAGCTTAGGGGGAGCAACCCCGATGGCCCAGTACTTC	CASSLGGATPMAQYF
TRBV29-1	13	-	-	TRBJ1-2	TGCAGCGTAAAAGACACAGGAGACTATGGCTACACCTTC	CSVKDTGDYGYTF
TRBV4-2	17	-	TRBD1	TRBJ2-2	TGTGCCAGCAGCCAAGTCGGGGCAGGGGGCTGGTCCGGGGAGCTGTTTTTT	CASSQVGAGGWSGELFF
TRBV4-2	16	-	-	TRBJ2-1	TGTGCCAGCAGCCAACCTCTGGCAGACGTCTACAATGAGCAGTTCTTC	CASSQPLADVYNEQFF
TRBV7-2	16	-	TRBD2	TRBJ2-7	TGTGCCAGCAGCCTTCAATCCGGGACTAGCGGGACCGAGCAGTACTTC	CASSLQSGTSGTEQYF
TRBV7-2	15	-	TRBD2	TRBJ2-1	TGTGCCAGCAGCTTTGGACTAGCAGCCCACAATGAGCAGTTCTTC	CASSFGLAAHNEQFF
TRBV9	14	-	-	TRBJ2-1	TGTGCCAGCAGCGCCCAAGTAGCCGTGAATGAGCAGTTCTTC	CASSAQVAVNEQFF
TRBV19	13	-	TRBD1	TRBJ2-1	TGTGCCAGTAGTGTGTCCCGGGACAGCCCTCAGTTCTTC	CASSVSRDSPQFF
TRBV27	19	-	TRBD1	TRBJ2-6	TGTGCCAGCAGTTTAAGAGGGGGCAGGGGCCTATCTGGGGCCAACGTCCTGACTTTC	CASSLRGGRGLSGANVLTF
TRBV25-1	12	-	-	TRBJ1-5	TGTGCCAGCGGGCTGGGCAATCAGCCCCAGCATTTT	CASGLGNQPQHF
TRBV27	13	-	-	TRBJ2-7	TGTGCCAGCACAGAGGGGTTTGCCTACGAGCAGTACTTC	CASTEGFAYEQYF
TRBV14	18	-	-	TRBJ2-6	TGTGCCAGCAGCCAAGATATTAAGGGAAGAACTGGGGCCAACGTCCTGACTTTC	CASSQDIKGRTGANVLTF
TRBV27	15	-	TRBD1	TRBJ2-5	TGTGCCAGCAGTTTCAGACAGGGGGCAAGGGAGACCCAGTACTTC	CASSFRQGARETQYF
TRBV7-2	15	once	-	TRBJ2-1	TGTGCCAGCAGCTTACGAAAAAGCTCCTACAATGAGCAGTTCTTC	CASSLRKSSYNEQFF
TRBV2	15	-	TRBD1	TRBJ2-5	TGTGCCAGCAGGAACCGGGACAGGGCTCGAGAGACCCAGTACTTC	CASRNRDRARETQYF
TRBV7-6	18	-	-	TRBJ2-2	TGTGCCAGCAGCCCATACCGGACGGATTCACGGAACACCGGGGAGCTGTTTTTT	CASSPYRTDSRNTGELFF
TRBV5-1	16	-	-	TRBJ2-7	TGCGCCAGCAGACCCGGCTCTGCAACAGGTTCCTACGAGCAGTACTTC	CASRPGSATGSYEQYF
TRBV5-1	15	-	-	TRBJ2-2	TGCGCCAGCAGCTTGACCAGTCCAGGGAGCGGGGAGCTGTTTTTT	CASSLTSPGSGELFF
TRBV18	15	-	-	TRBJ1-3	TGTGCCAGCGCGACGCAGGGGAACTCTGGAAACACCATATATTTT	CASATQGNSGNTIYF
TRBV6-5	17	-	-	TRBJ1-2	TGTGCCAGCAGTTACTCGAGTCGACGGGGCAACACCTATGGCTACACCTTC	CASSYSSRRGNTYGYTF